This T cell receptor (beta chain) appears in the sequencing data of a study of T-cell reconstitution after alpha-beta-depleted transplantation in children. V dropped 0 bases and J dropped 5 bases, with 10 bases sitting between them. The germline CDR1 and CDR2 sequences are KGHSH and LQKENI. The CDR3 length is 15 residues. Unique molecular identifiers featured in how the TCRbeta library was prepared. MiXCR, applied by TCRdb to the PCR reads, yields one record per CDR3 protein. The sample consists of roughly 90,000 distinct CDR3 sequences, 12% of them appearing once. This clonotype came up many times. The sequence came from a human donor who donated a stem cell graft to a child with inherited bone marrow failure. Sequences were derived from PBMCs from the stem cell graft donor, sampled from the stem cell graft. This chain connects TRBV18 to TRBJ1-4; D ambiguous. The CDR3 DNA sequence: TGTGCCAGCTCACCACCATACAGCAAGAATGAAAAACTGTTTTTT. Encoded protein: CASSPPYSKNEKLFF.